The 25 T cell receptor beta chains presented below share a single source sample, sequenced in a study of blood T cell repertoires in COVID-19 (dated by TCRdb to 2020 to 2021). Preparation of the library involved the immunoSEQ multiplex PCR assay. TCRdb's version of the immuneACCESS table is confined to in-frame rearrangements and falls short of the full clone set. An unresolved V gene accounts for under half of the shortfall where checked; the remainder is of unknown origin. This sample lists fewer than 350,000 clones; around 91% were detected once. About 1.7% of the sample is in the top ten clones. The sequenced sample consisted of PBMCs or T cells enriched from blood (not recorded which). The receptors here all came from a woman between 18 and 29 years old with acute COVID-19.

The chain's CDR3 is CASSSTGQRGNEKLFF. Here the CDR3 DNA reads TGTGCCAGCAGTTCAACCGGACAGCGGGGTAATGAAAAACTGTTTTTT. V is TRBV27 and J is TRBJ1-4, with a tentative D call TRBD1 (6 bases). Germline V lookup: CDR1 MNHEY, CDR2 SMNVEV (reference sequence). With 4 bases removed from V and 4 bases from J, the gap between germline ends came to 16 bases. The CDR3 is 16 residues long.

This clone appeared once. This chain uses TRBV5-1 with TRBJ1-1; no reliable D call. The germline V and J ends were trimmed by 0 bases and 1 base, with 7 bases remaining between them. Germline values: CDR1 SGHRS, CDR2 YFSETQ. This CDR3 is 14 amino acids long. CDR3 nucleotide sequence: TGCGCCAGCAGCTTGGAGTACAGGAACACTGAAGCTTTCTTT. Translation: CASSLEYRNTEAFF.

The chain combines TRBV7-9 with TRBJ1-4, with TRBD1 matching over 8 bases. Germline V gene lookup returns CDR1 SEHNR and CDR2 FQNEAQ (reference sequence). The CDR3 is 14 residues long. Germline trimming cut 5 bases from V and 5 bases from J; bases unmatched to any gene: 4. CDR3 residues: CASSNDRGNEKLFF. CDR3 DNA: TGTGCCAGCAGCAACGACAGGGGAAATGAAAAACTGTTTTTT.

V gene TRBV11-2 combines with J gene TRBJ2-1, with TRBD2 matching 11 bases. The ends lost 6 bases at V and 8 bases at J; junction bases unmatched: 6. Germline V gene sequence: CDR1 SGHAT, CDR2 FQNNGV. The CDR3 is 14 residues long. CDR3: CASSTLAGGDEQFF. CDR3 DNA: TGTGCCAGCAGTACCCTAGCGGGAGGCGATGAGCAGTTCTTC.

This sequence joins TRBV6-5 and TRBJ2-7; D is perhaps TRBD1 (5 bases). V dropped 5 bases and J dropped 1 base, with 12 bases sitting between them. Germline CDR1 and CDR2: MNHEY and SVGAGI. The CDR3 consists of 14 residues. The CDR3 protein is CASSRLRGSYEQYF. Written as DNA, the CDR3 is TGTGCCAGCAGTCGCCTAAGGGGATCCTACGAGCAGTACTTC.

This chain links TRBV3-1 (or the pseudogene TRBV3-2) with TRBJ2-4; 14 bases match TRBD2. CDR1 is LGHDT, CDR2 YNNKEL, per germline (reference sequence). V lost 0 bases and J lost 2; bases outside the gene matches: 9. The CDR3 length is 20 residues. The CDR3 sequence: CASSQDLGTSGSGSKNIQYF. Here the CDR3 DNA reads TGTGCCAGCAGCCAAGATCTCGGGACTAGCGGGAGCGGGTCCAAAAACATTCAGTACTTC.

This CDR3 is CASSVGGSSHEQYF. For the CDR3, the DNA is TGTGCCAGCAGCGTAGGAGGTTCTTCCCACGAGCAGTACTTC. The chain combines TRBV9 with TRBJ2-7; D remains ambiguous. This CDR3 contains 14 residues. V lost 0 bases to trimming and J lost 5 bases, with 12 bases between them. The germline gives CDR1 SGDLS, CDR2 YYNGEE.

The gene calls are TRBV4-1 and TRBJ2-3; tentative D call: TRBD2 (6 bases). Between the trimmed V and J ends, which lost 1 base and 6 bases, there was a span of 14 bases. The germline V gene encodes CDR1 MGHRA and CDR2 YSYEKL. The CDR3 sequence is 15 residues long. CDR3 in amino acids: CASSQAREKSDTQYF. CDR3 coding DNA: TGCGCCAGCAGCCAAGCCCGGGAGAAGTCGGATACGCAGTATTTT.

There are many counts of this clone. The J gene is TRBJ2-3, the V gene TRBV7-3, with D possibly TRBD1 on 6 matching bases. Trimming shortened V by 4 bases and J by 0 bases, and 8 bases separated the two germline ends. Germline V CDR1 and CDR2: SGHTA, FQGTGA. This CDR3 spans 14 amino acids. The DNA for the CDR3 is TGTGCCAGCAGCTACGGACAGAGCACAGATACGCAGTATTTT. It encodes CASSYGQSTDTQYF.

The chain employs TRBV19 and TRBJ2-1; 13 nucleotides match TRBD2. CDR1 LNHDA and CDR2 SQIVND come from the germline V gene (reference sequence). The CDR3 has 21 residues. Germline trimming cut 0 bases from V and 8 bases from J; bases unmatched to any gene: 19. The CDR3, as DNA: TGTGCCAGTAGTATAGATCTCCGGACTAGCGGGAGAGTTGGTCGGATCTATGAGCAGTTCTTC. The encoded protein is CASSIDLRTSGRVGRIYEQFF.

The gene calls are TRBV28 and TRBJ2-5, with 7 bases identical to TRBD2. The CDR3 spans 13 residues. Germline CDR1 is MDHEN and CDR2 is SYDVKM. V was pared by 4 bases and J by 4 bases, with 3 bases of the junction left unmatched. DNA of the CDR3: TGTGCCAGCAGTTGGGAGGGTCCAGAGACCCAGTACTTC. Its protein product is CASSWEGPETQYF. Supplemented by reference TRBV28 and TRBJ2-5, the full variable domain reads DVKVTQSSRYLVKRTGEKVFLECVQDMDHENMFWYRQDPGLGLRLIYFSYDVKMKEKGDIPEGYSVSREKKERFSLILESASTNQTSMYLCASSWEGPETQYFGPGTRLLVL.

The chain employs TRBV4-3 and TRBJ2-7; TRBD1 matches at 7 bases. V lost 1 base and J lost 4; bases outside the gene matches: 7. This CDR3 spans 15 amino acids. Germline values: CDR1 LGHNA, CDR2 YSLEER. In DNA, the CDR3 is TGCGCCAGCAGCCAAGGAGGGACAGCGACTTACGAGCAGTACTTC. It codes for CASSQGGTATYEQYF.

This chain connects TRBV9 to TRBJ2-1; possible D gene TRBD2, 6 bases. V lost 0 bases and J 6 bases, leaving 19 bases between the germline ends. CDR1 is SGDLS and CDR2 is YYNGEE in the germline V gene. The CDR3 is 17 amino acids. The CDR3 sequence: CASSVVPLGGLINEQFF. The CDR3 nucleotides read TGTGCCAGCAGCGTAGTCCCCTTAGGAGGGTTGATCAATGAGCAGTTCTTC.

The chain links TRBV19 to TRBJ2-1; D is uncertain. With 6 bases removed from V and 2 bases from J, the gap between germline ends came to 11 bases. The CDR3 sequence is 14 residues long. CDR1 and CDR2 from the germline V gene are LNHDA and SQIVND (reference sequence). DNA of the CDR3: TGTGCCAGTAGAGATCTCGGAGCCTACAATGAGCAGTTCTTC. This translates into CASRDLGAYNEQFF. The whole variable domain, remainder taken from reference TRBV19 and TRBJ2-1, is DGGITQSPKYLFRKEGQNVTLSCEQNLNHDAMYWYRQDPGQGLRLIYYSQIVNDFQKGDIAEGYSVSREKKESFPLTVTSAQKNPTAFYLCASRDLGAYNEQFFGPGTRLTVL.

The chain employs TRBV5-1 and TRBJ1-1, with 8 nucleotides matching TRBD1. The germline gives CDR1 SGHRS, CDR2 YFSETQ. The CDR3 length is 16 residues. The J segment lost 5 bases and the V segment lost 3 bases, leaving 12 bases of the junction unmatched. CDR3: CASSSRQGALGTEAFF. CDR3 sequence (DNA): TGCGCCAGCAGCTCGCGGCAGGGGGCGCTGGGGACTGAAGCTTTCTTT.

The gene calls are TRBV28 and TRBJ1-1; 7 positions agree with TRBD1. The CDR3 spans 16 residues. The germline V gene encodes CDR1 MDHEN and CDR2 SYDVKM. V was pared by 6 bases and J by 5 bases, with 15 bases of the junction left unmatched. CDR3 region: CASRDQSTGRGTEAFF. CDR3 in DNA: TGTGCCAGCAGAGACCAATCGACAGGGAGAGGGACTGAAGCTTTCTTT.

This sequence joins TRBV5-6 and TRBJ1-2; possible D gene TRBD1, 5 bases. The length of the CDR3 is 14 residues. The V gene lost 5 bases and the J gene lost 5 bases, with 16 bases spanning the gap. Germline CDR1 SGHDT, CDR2 YYEEEE. CDR3 residues: CASRISGTDYGYTF. The CDR3, as DNA: TGTGCCAGCAGAATATCCGGGACTGATTATGGCTACACCTTC.

The chain carries TRBV27 and TRBJ2-7; 9 bases map to TRBD1. V dropped 6 bases and J dropped 1; count of bases not matched to a gene: 7. The CDR3 contains 15 residues. Germline loops: CDR1 MNHEY, CDR2 SMNVEV (reference sequence). The CDR3 protein is CASRGTGFVSYEQYF. DNA for the CDR3: TGTGCCAGCAGGGGGACAGGGTTTGTGTCCTACGAGCAGTACTTC.

The chain joins TRBV5-4 to TRBJ2-7; 8 bases map to TRBD2. Losses at the gene ends were 4 bases for V and 6 bases for J; bases not matched to a gene: 6. CDR1 is SGHNT and CDR2 is YYREEE in the germline V gene (reference sequence). This CDR3 contains 13 residues. The CDR3 DNA is TGTGCCAGCAGCGTGGGACTAGGTCGCGAGCAGTACTTC. Protein product: CASSVGLGREQYF.

This clone was counted a single time. V and J are TRBV29-1 and TRBJ2-2, with 8 bases fitting TRBD2. Per germline, CDR1 SQVTM and CDR2 ANQGSEA. The CDR3 is 15 residues long. V dropped 4 bases and J dropped 4; count of bases not matched to a gene: 8. The CDR3 DNA reads as TGCAGCGTTGTGGTTGCGGGAGGACCCACCGGGGAGCTGTTTTTT. Translated, it gives CSVVVAGGPTGELFF.

The rearrangement uses TRBV28 and TRBJ2-5; 11 nucleotides align to TRBD2. CDR1 MDHEN and CDR2 SYDVKM come from the germline V gene. This CDR3 is 17 amino acids long. The J segment lost 3 bases and the V segment lost 2 bases, leaving 8 bases of the junction unmatched. CDR3 residues: CASSLPTGTSGKETQYF. The CDR3, as DNA: TGTGCCAGCAGTTTACCGACCGGGACTAGCGGTAAAGAGACCCAGTACTTC.

The chain recombines TRBV3-1 (or the pseudogene TRBV3-2) with TRBJ2-2; maybe TRBD2 (5 bases). Looked up from germline, CDR1 is LGHDT and CDR2 is YNNKEL (reference sequence). CDR3 size: 14 residues. V was shortened by 1 base and J by 7 bases, with 10 bases between the two germline ends. CDR3 region: CASSQGSGIGELFF. CDR3 in DNA: TGTGCCAGCAGCCAAGGGTCGGGGATCGGGGAGCTGTTTTTT.

This chain connects TRBV5-1 to TRBJ2-1; the match to TRBD1 covers 8 bases. The CDR3 contains 14 residues. The germline V gene has CDR1 SGHRS and CDR2 YFSETQ. V lost 3 bases and J lost 7; bases outside the gene matches: 6. The DNA for the CDR3 is TGCGCCAGCAGCTCGGGACAGGTTGAGAATGAGCAGTTCTTC. The encoded protein is CASSSGQVENEQFF.

The J gene is TRBJ2-7, the V gene TRBV7-2, with 8 bases identical to TRBD2. The CDR3 loop spans 15 amino acids. V shed 1 base, J shed 2 bases, and the junction held 4 bases outside the gene matches. Germline CDR1 is SGHTA and CDR2 is FQGNSA. The DNA for the CDR3 is TGTGCCAGCAGCTTAGGAAGCGGGGGCGCCTACGAGCAGTACTTC. Protein: CASSLGSGGAYEQYF.

V is TRBV19 and J is TRBJ2-3; 7 bases are a match to TRBD2. The junction had 4 bases not matched to a gene; V was cut back by 4 bases and J by 0 bases. CDR1 and CDR2 (germline): LNHDA, SQIVND (reference sequence). This CDR3 has 15 residues. CDR3 region: CASSKSSGSTDTQYF. The DNA for the CDR3 is TGTGCCAGTAGTAAATCTAGCGGAAGCACAGATACGCAGTATTTT. The full variable domain, its missing parts supplied by reference TRBV19 and TRBJ2-3, is DGGITQSPKYLFRKEGQNVTLSCEQNLNHDAMYWYRQDPGQGLRLIYYSQIVNDFQKGDIAEGYSVSREKKESFPLTVTSAQKNPTAFYLCASSKSSGSTDTQYFGPGTRLTVL.